This T cell receptor beta chain derives from a study of cytomegalovirus exposure and HLA in healthy donors. Findings and caveats of the study: TCR clusters originating in the first cohort tended to co-occur in the approximately 120 validation repertoires, according to a later analysis. Most observed TCR sequences were rare, whereas some public TCRs were detected in many donors. Cytomegalovirus-associated status was assigned to 164 TCR beta chains.

The V gene's germline CDR1 is SGHAT and CDR2 FQNNGV. V lost 1 base and J lost 5, with 12 bases in between. CDR3 length: 15 amino acids. Data came from immunoSEQ multiplex PCR; TCRdb stores just in-frame clones and leaves some out. The sample consists of fewer than 200,000 clones, 87% of them appearing once. Worth noting for this clone: Its antigen is unknown.

The V call is TRBV11-2, the J call TRBJ2-1, with D possibly being TRBD1 (6 bases). This receptor was taken from a woman in her thirties in good health and CMV-seronegative. Sequencing was performed on PBMCs. CDR3 in amino acids: CASSLGRGVHNEQFF. The CDR3 region has the DNA TGTGCCAGCAGCTTAGGCAGGGGTGTCCACAATGAGCAGTTCTTC.